This T cell receptor beta chain was recovered during a study of blood T cell repertoires in COVID-19. The wider study: Whether acute or convalescent, the COVID-19 samples came from the United States, Italy and Spain. From T cells, B-cell-depleted T cells, or PBMCs came the material, which was cDNA or gDNA.

This clone was recorded once. Libraries were prepared by immunoSEQ multiplex PCR; TCRdb keeps only in-frame clonotypes and omits some of them. This table holds about 100,000 clones, around 81% found once. The CDR3 has 13 residues. V was pared by 5 bases and J by 3 bases, with 2 bases of the junction left unmatched. Germline V CDR1 and CDR2: SGHNT, YENEEA. The clonotype originates from a man aged 45-60 years with active or convalescent COVID-19. The V call is TRBV11-3, the J call TRBJ2-3; 7 bases match TRBD2. Sequencing input: peripheral blood. The CDR3 DNA sequence: TGTGCCAGCAGCAATAGCGGGACAGATACGCAGTATTTT. Translation gives CASSNSGTDTQYF.